The 26 T cell receptor beta chains in this list originate from one sample, sequenced in a study of cytomegalovirus exposure and HLA in healthy donors. TCRdb's table, derived via immunoSEQ multiplex PCR, lists solely in-frame clones and lacks some. The sample carries approximately 65,000 clones, 96% recorded once. Sequenced material: PBMCs. The receptors were gathered from a woman younger than 35 in good health and CMV-seropositive.

This chain links TRBV5-1 with TRBJ1-2, with 9 bases identical to TRBD1. Germline lookup yields CDR1 SGHRS and CDR2 YFSETQ. The V segment lost 1 base and the J segment 7 bases; nucleotides outside the gene matches: 8. The CDR3 has 15 residues. The CDR3 coding sequence is TGCGCCAGCAGCTTGCCCGGGACAGGGTCGGGTGGCTACACCTTC. It codes for CASSLPGTGSGGYTF.

The chain links TRBV29-1 to TRBJ2-1, with TRBD2 matching over 11 bases. Germline loops: CDR1 SQVTM, CDR2 ANQGSEA. The trim removed 6 bases at V and 4 bases at J, leaving 8 bases unmatched. The CDR3 sequence is 15 residues long. CDR3 sequence: CSVGTSGAGYNEQFF. CDR3 DNA sequence: TGCAGCGTCGGGACTAGCGGAGCTGGGTACAATGAGCAGTTCTTC.

J is TRBJ1-2 and V is TRBV15; possible D gene TRBD1, 5 bases. V shed 2 bases and J shed 7 bases, with 14 bases lying between them. The germline CDR1 and CDR2 sequences are LNHNV and YYDKDF (reference sequence). CDR3 length equals 14 residues. The chain's CDR3 is CATSRSGGPIGYTF. The CDR3 nucleotides read TGTGCCACCAGCAGATCCGGGGGTCCAATTGGCTACACCTTC.

This clone was counted once. The V and J genes are TRBV19 and TRBJ2-7; TRBD1 aligns across 7 bases. With V trimmed by 5 bases and J by 1 base, 2 bases remained unmatched. This CDR3 comprises 13 residues. Germline CDR1 is LNHDA and CDR2 is SQIVND (reference sequence). Here the CDR3 DNA reads TGTGCCAGTAGTTTGACAGGGTCCTACGAGCAGTACTTC. Protein: CASSLTGSYEQYF.

This clone has a handful of counts. The J gene is TRBJ2-5, the V gene TRBV5-1, with D maybe TRBD2 (5 bases). V was shortened by 0 bases and J by 9 bases, with 12 bases between the two germline ends. Per germline, CDR1 SGHRS and CDR2 YFSETQ. The CDR3 length is 13 residues. CDR3 region: CASSLAAGRAQYF. In DNA form, the CDR3 reads TGCGCCAGCAGCTTGGCAGCTGGGAGAGCCCAGTACTTC.

The chain links TRBV4-1 to TRBJ2-7, with a tentative D call TRBD1 (6 bases). The CDR3 runs to 17 residues. The V end was cut by 0 bases, the J end by 4 bases, with 19 bases between. Germline V gives CDR1 MGHRA, CDR2 YSYEKL. The CDR3 sequence is CASSQEVYRDTLYEQYF. CDR3 in DNA: TGCGCCAGCAGCCAAGAGGTCTACCGGGACACTCTTTACGAGCAGTACTTC.

The rearrangement joins TRBV25-1 to TRBJ2-1; unclear D gene. The V end lost 1 base, the J end lost 9 bases, and 16 bases lay between the germline ends. This CDR3 has 15 residues. Germline loops: CDR1 MGHDK, CDR2 SYGVNS. The CDR3 DNA reads as TGTGCCAGCAGTGAATTGACTGCCGCGGATAGTGAGCAGTTCTTC. Protein product: CASSELTAADSEQFF.

The chain joins TRBV6-1 to TRBJ2-1; possibly TRBD1 for D (6 bases). The CDR3 contains 13 residues. Germline V gene sequence: CDR1 MNHNS, CDR2 SASEGT. With 4 bases removed from V and 10 bases from J, the gap between germline ends came to 14 bases. The CDR3 here is CASSGKLGGEQFF. CDR3 in DNA: TGTGCCAGCAGTGGAAAGCTTGGGGGCGAGCAGTTCTTC.

The V call is TRBV29-1, the J call TRBJ2-6; 10 positions agree with TRBD1. The J segment lost 4 bases and the V segment lost 5 bases, leaving 5 bases of the junction unmatched. The CDR3 runs to 15 residues. Germline assignment: CDR1 SQVTM and CDR2 ANQGSEA. This chain's CDR3 is CSVSGTGAGANVLTF. The CDR3 bases are TGCAGCGTTTCCGGGACAGGGGCCGGGGCCAACGTCCTGACTTTC. Filled out from reference TRBV29-1 and TRBJ2-6, the complete variable domain reads SAVISQKPSRDICQRGTSLTIQCQVDSQVTMMFWYRQQPGQSLTLIATANQGSEATYESGFVIDKFPISRPNLTFSTLTVSNMSPEDSSIYLCSVSGTGAGANVLTFGAGSRLTVL.

The gene calls are TRBV28 and TRBJ1-5; D is possibly TRBD1 (6 bases). Trimming removed 3 bases at V and 7 bases at J, with 10 bases between. The CDR3 sequence is 13 residues long. The V gene's germline CDR1 is MDHEN and CDR2 SYDVKM. CDR3 sequence (DNA): TGTGCCAGCAGTTTCAGGGGACGACAGCCCCAGCATTTT. This sequence encodes CASSFRGRQPQHF.

The chain is built from TRBV2 and TRBJ1-4; D might be TRBD1 (6 bases). The CDR3 has 15 amino acids. The germline V gene encodes CDR1 SNHLY and CDR2 FYNNEI. Trimming took off 7 bases at V and 2 bases at J, with 14 bases between the two ends. The CDR3 here is CASTPRGSTNEKLFF. CDR3 DNA sequence: TGTGCCAGCACCCCTAGGGGGTCGACTAATGAAAAACTGTTTTTT.

CDR3 residues: CAWSVRQGRNYEQYF. The CDR3 coding sequence is TGTGCCTGGAGTGTACGACAGGGGAGAAACTACGAGCAGTACTTC. The chain recombines TRBV30 with TRBJ2-7; the match to TRBD1 covers 8 bases. V was pared by 0 bases and J by 3 bases, with 7 bases of the junction left unmatched. Germline V gives CDR1 GTSNPN, CDR2 SVGIG (reference sequence). The CDR3 is made up of 15 amino acids.

The chain employs TRBV9 and TRBJ2-1; 12 bases are shared with TRBD2. V was clipped by 3 bases and J by 4 bases; unmatched bases: 5. The CDR3 is 16 amino acids. Germline V gene data show CDR1 as SGDLS and CDR2 as YYNGEE. The CDR3 DNA sequence: TGTGCCAGCAGCGCTGGGACTAGCGGGTGGTACAATGAGCAGTTCTTC. Translating gives CASSAGTSGWYNEQFF. The complete variable domain, with remaining parts taken from reference TRBV9 and TRBJ2-1, reads DSGVTQTPKHLITATGQRVTLRCSPRSGDLSVYWYQQSLDQGLQFLIQYYNGEERAKGNILERFSAQQFPDLHSELNLSSLELGDSALYFCASSAGTSGWYNEQFFGPGTRLTVL.

The V gene is TRBV19, the J gene TRBJ2-7; 7 bases match TRBD1. V lost 5 bases and J lost 5; bases outside the gene matches: 9. The CDR3 has 14 residues. Germline V gene data show CDR1 as LNHDA and CDR2 as SQIVND (reference sequence). The CDR3 sequence is CASSFETGSDEQYF. The CDR3 DNA follows: TGTGCCAGTAGTTTTGAGACAGGGAGCGACGAGCAGTACTTC.

The J gene is TRBJ2-7, the V gene TRBV4-1; D is possibly TRBD1 (7 bases). The V gene lost 1 base and the J gene lost 4 bases, with 20 bases spanning the gap. Germline values: CDR1 MGHRA, CDR2 YSYEKL. The CDR3 contains 17 residues. The CDR3 is CASSQALFGGTEYEQYF. The CDR3 DNA sequence: TGCGCCAGCAGCCAAGCTCTCTTTGGCGGGACAGAGTACGAGCAGTACTTC.

The J gene is TRBJ2-3, the V gene TRBV9, with TRBD1 matching over 9 bases. The J segment lost 7 bases and the V segment lost 3 bases, leaving 9 bases of the junction unmatched. CDR3 size: 15 residues. The V gene's germline CDR1 is SGDLS and CDR2 YYNGEE. CDR3 region: CASSDTGGNGNTQYF. The DNA for the CDR3 is TGTGCCAGCAGCGACACAGGGGGCAATGGAAATACGCAGTATTTT. The full variable domain, in which reference TRBV9 and TRBJ2-3 provide the parts outside the CDR3, is DSGVTQTPKHLITATGQRVTLRCSPRSGDLSVYWYQQSLDQGLQFLIQYYNGEERAKGNILERFSAQQFPDLHSELNLSSLELGDSALYFCASSDTGGNGNTQYFGPGTRLTVL.

The chain uses TRBV19 and TRBJ2-7; possibly TRBD2 for D (6 bases). Trimming removed 3 bases from V and 2 bases from J, with 11 bases in between. CDR1 LNHDA and CDR2 SQIVND come from the germline V gene (reference sequence). This CDR3 region has 14 residues. The CDR3 spells CASSIRTGAYEQYF. CDR3 in DNA: TGTGCCAGTAGTATTAGGACGGGGGCCTACGAGCAGTACTTC.

As DNA, the CDR3 is TGTGCCAGTAGAGACAGGGGCGGCTACACTGAAGCTTTCTTT. Its protein product is CASRDRGGYTEAFF. The chain joins TRBV19 to TRBJ1-1; 8 positions match TRBD1. V lost 6 bases and J lost 3; bases outside the gene matches: 6. The germline CDR1 and CDR2 sequences are LNHDA and SQIVND (reference sequence). The CDR3 totals 14 residues. The full variable domain, in which reference TRBV19 and TRBJ1-1 provide the parts outside the CDR3, is DGGITQSPKYLFRKEGQNVTLSCEQNLNHDAMYWYRQDPGQGLRLIYYSQIVNDFQKGDIAEGYSVSREKKESFPLTVTSAQKNPTAFYLCASRDRGGYTEAFFGQGTRLTVV.

This chain connects TRBV29-1 to TRBJ2-4; 7 bases agree with TRBD2. The V segment lost 7 bases and the J segment 4 bases; nucleotides outside the gene matches: 4. Germline V gene lookup returns CDR1 SQVTM and CDR2 ANQGSEA. This CDR3 is built from 12 residues. The CDR3 nucleotides are TGCAGCGCCCGTAGCGGGAAAAACATTCAGTACTTC. As protein: CSARSGKNIQYF. Based on the CDR3 plus reference TRBV29-1 and TRBJ2-4, the full variable domain is SAVISQKPSRDICQRGTSLTIQCQVDSQVTMMFWYRQQPGQSLTLIATANQGSEATYESGFVIDKFPISRPNLTFSTLTVSNMSPEDSSIYLCSARSGKNIQYFGAGTRLSVL.

The rearrangement joins TRBV27 to TRBJ2-1, with 7 bases aligning to TRBD2. V trimming: 7 bases; J trimming: 6 bases; junction bases outside the gene matches: 9. CDR3 length: 14 amino acids. CDR1 is MNHEY, CDR2 SMNVEV, per germline (reference sequence). CDR3 DNA sequence: TGTGCCAGCAACAACGCGGGGGAAGGCAATGAGCAGTTCTTC. Residues: CASNNAGEGNEQFF.

J is TRBJ2-5 and V is TRBV5-1, with no clear D. CDR3 length equals 16 residues. Between the trimmed V and J ends, which lost 3 bases and 1 base, there was a span of 16 bases. The V gene's germline CDR1 is SGHRS and CDR2 YFSETQ. CDR3 DNA sequence: TGCGCCAGCAGCTCTATCGGAACTTCGGGCCAAGAGACCCAGTACTTC. Amino acids: CASSSIGTSGQETQYF.

This rearrangement joins TRBV7-2 to TRBJ2-5; 9 bases line up with TRBD2. The V gene's germline CDR1 is SGHTA and CDR2 FQGNSA. The CDR3 consists of 16 residues. Trimming took 1 base from V and 2 from J; bases not matched to a gene: 5. In nucleotides, the CDR3 is TGTGCCAGCAGCTTAGGGGGAGCGGGGGGACAAGAGACCCAGTACTTC. It translates to CASSLGGAGGQETQYF.

CDR3 sequence (DNA): TGCGCCAGCACTGAGGTAGCGGGAGTCCCAGATACGCAGTATTTT. Residues: CASTEVAGVPDTQYF. The chain is built from TRBV5-1 and TRBJ2-3, with TRBD2 matching over 9 bases. Trimming removed 6 bases from V and 4 bases from J; junction bases left unmatched: 9. The germline gives CDR1 SGHRS, CDR2 YFSETQ. CDR3 length: 15 residues.

This clone was recorded only once. CDR3 nucleotide sequence: TGCAGCGTTGAAGGGCTAGCGGGAGTTTCCTACAATGAGCAGTTCTTC. This sequence encodes CSVEGLAGVSYNEQFF. This rearrangement joins TRBV29-1 to TRBJ2-1; 10 bases line up with TRBD2. The junction had 4 bases not matched to a gene; V was cut back by 1 base and J by 1 base. This CDR3 region has 16 residues. The germline V gene has CDR1 SQVTM and CDR2 ANQGSEA.

The rearrangement uses TRBV29-1 and TRBJ2-5; TRBD2 might be the D (6 bases). The CDR3 is 13 residues long. Germline V gene lookup returns CDR1 SQVTM and CDR2 ANQGSEA. Trimming shortened V by 4 bases and J by 7 bases, and 16 bases separated the two germline ends. The CDR3 bases are TGCAGCGTTGGTGGGGACTCGGTAGGGACCCAGTACTTC. As protein: CSVGGDSVGTQYF. The whole variable domain, remainder taken from reference TRBV29-1 and TRBJ2-5, is SAVISQKPSRDICQRGTSLTIQCQVDSQVTMMFWYRQQPGQSLTLIATANQGSEATYESGFVIDKFPISRPNLTFSTLTVSNMSPEDSSIYLCSVGGDSVGTQYFGPGTRLLVL.

The rearrangement links TRBV11-3 to TRBJ2-1; 9 bases line up with TRBD2. Per germline, CDR1 SGHNT and CDR2 YENEEA. CDR3 length equals 15 residues. Trimming at V came to 5 bases and at J to 5 bases, leaving 7 bases not matched to a gene. CDR3 coding DNA: TGTGCCAGCAGCGCCTGGACTAGCGCGAACAATGAGCAGTTCTTC. Translated: CASSAWTSANNEQFF.